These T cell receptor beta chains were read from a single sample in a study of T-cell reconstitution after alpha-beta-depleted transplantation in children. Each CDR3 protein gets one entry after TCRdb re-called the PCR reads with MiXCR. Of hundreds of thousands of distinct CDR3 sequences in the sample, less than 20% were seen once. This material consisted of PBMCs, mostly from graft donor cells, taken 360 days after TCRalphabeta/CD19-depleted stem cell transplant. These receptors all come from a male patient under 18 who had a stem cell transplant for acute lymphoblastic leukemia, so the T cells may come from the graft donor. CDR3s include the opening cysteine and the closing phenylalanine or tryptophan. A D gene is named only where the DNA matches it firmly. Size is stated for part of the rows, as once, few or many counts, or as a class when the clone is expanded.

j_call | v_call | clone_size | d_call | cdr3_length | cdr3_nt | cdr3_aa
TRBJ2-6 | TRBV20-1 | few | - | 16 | TGCAGTGCTAAACGGACGGCTAAATCTGGGGCCAACGTCCTGACTTTC | CSAKRTAKSGANVLTF
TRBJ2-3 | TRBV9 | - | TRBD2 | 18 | TGTGCCAGCAGCGCTCGTTATGGTAGCGGGAGCGTCCCAGATACGCAGTATTTT | CASSARYGSGSVPDTQYF
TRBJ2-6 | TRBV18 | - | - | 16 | TGTGCCAGCTCACCAATACAGAGCTCTGGGGCCAACGTCCTGACTTTC | CASSPIQSSGANVLTF
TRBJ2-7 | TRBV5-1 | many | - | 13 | TGCGCCAGCAGCTTGGATCTTTCCTACGAGCAGTACTTC | CASSLDLSYEQYF
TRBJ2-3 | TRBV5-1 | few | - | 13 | TGCGCCAGCAGCTTGACAGGGTCAGATACGCAGTATTTT | CASSLTGSDTQYF
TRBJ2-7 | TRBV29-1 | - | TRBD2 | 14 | TGCAGCACGATAGCGGGAGGGCCCCCCTACGAGCAGTACTTC | CSTIAGGPPYEQYF
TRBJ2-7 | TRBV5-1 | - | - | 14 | TGCGCCAGCAGCGGGGACTCGTACTCCTACGAGCAGTACTTC | CASSGDSYSYEQYF
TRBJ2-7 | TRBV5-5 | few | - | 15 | TGTGCCAGCAGCTTCGGAGGTTGGCCCAATTACGAGCAGTACTTC | CASSFGGWPNYEQYF
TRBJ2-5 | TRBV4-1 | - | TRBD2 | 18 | TGCGCCAGCAGCCCAACTCGGCTGGGGCTAGCGGGATCAGAGACCCAGTACTTC | CASSPTRLGLAGSETQYF
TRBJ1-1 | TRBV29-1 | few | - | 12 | TGCAGCGTTTCCGCGAGGAACACTGAAGCTTTCTTT | CSVSARNTEAFF
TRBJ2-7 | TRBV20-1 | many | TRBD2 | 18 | TGCAGTGCTAGAGTGGTCCCATCAGGGACTAGCGGTACCTACGAGCAGTACTTC | CSARVVPSGTSGTYEQYF
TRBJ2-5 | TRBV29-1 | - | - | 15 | TGCAGCGTCATTTGGTGGGGAGAGGAAGGGGAGACCCAGTACTTC | CSVIWWGEEGETQYF
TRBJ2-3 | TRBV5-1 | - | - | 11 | TGCGCCAGCAGCTGGGGTATTCCGCAGTATTTT | CASSWGIPQYF
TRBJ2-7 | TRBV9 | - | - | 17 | TGTGCCAGCAGCGTAGGAGATATTTGGCAGGGGAACTACGAGAAGTACTTC | CASSVGDIWQGNYEKYF
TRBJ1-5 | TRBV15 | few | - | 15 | TGTGCCACCAGCAGAGATCTAGGGAGTAATCAGCCCCAGCATTTT | CATSRDLGSNQPQHF
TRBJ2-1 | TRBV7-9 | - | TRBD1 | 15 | TGTGCCAGCAGTCCAGGACAGGACGGAAACAATGAGCAGTTCTTC | CASSPGQDGNNEQFF
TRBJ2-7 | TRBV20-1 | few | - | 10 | TGCAGCACCCTAGGGAACGAGCAGTACTTC | CSTLGNEQYF
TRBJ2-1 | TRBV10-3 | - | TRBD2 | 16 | TGTGCCATCAGTGAGTCAAGGACTAGCGGGAGTCATGAGCAGTTCTTC | CAISESRTSGSHEQFF
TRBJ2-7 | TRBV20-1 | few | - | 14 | TGCAGTGCTCGCCCCGACCTGACGAACTACGAGCAGTACTTC | CSARPDLTNYEQYF
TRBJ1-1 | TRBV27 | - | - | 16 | TGTGCCAGTCATCCGGGGCGGGGGCGACGGACCACTGAAGCTTTCTTT | CASHPGRGRRTTEAFF
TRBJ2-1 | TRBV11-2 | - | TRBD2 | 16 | TGTGCCAGCAGCTCCATTAGCGGGAGGTCCTACAATGAGCAGTTCTTC | CASSSISGRSYNEQFF
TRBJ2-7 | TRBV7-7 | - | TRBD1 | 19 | TGTGCCAGCAGCCCGAGCATTCAATCCCGGGACAGGAGGGCCTACGAGCAGTACTTC | CASSPSIQSRDRRAYEQYF
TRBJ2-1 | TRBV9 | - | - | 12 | TGTGCCAGCAGCGCCACTCTGAGTGAGCAGTTCTTC | CASSATLSEQFF
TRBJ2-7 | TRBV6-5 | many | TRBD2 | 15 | TGTGCCAGCAGTTACTATAGCGGGAGGGGGTACGAGCAGTACTTC | CASSYYSGRGYEQYF
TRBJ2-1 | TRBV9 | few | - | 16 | TGTGCCAGCAGCGTAGTTAGGGACCTTTCCTACAATGAGCAGTTCTTC | CASSVVRDLSYNEQFF
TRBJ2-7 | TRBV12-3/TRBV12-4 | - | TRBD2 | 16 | TGTGCCAGCAGTTTCGGGGGACTAGCGGCCCCTAAAGAGCAGTACTTC | CASSFGGLAAPKEQYF
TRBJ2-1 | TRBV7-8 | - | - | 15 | TGTGCCAGCAGCTTAGAAGTGCCTCCGTACAATGAGCAGTTCTTC | CASSLEVPPYNEQFF